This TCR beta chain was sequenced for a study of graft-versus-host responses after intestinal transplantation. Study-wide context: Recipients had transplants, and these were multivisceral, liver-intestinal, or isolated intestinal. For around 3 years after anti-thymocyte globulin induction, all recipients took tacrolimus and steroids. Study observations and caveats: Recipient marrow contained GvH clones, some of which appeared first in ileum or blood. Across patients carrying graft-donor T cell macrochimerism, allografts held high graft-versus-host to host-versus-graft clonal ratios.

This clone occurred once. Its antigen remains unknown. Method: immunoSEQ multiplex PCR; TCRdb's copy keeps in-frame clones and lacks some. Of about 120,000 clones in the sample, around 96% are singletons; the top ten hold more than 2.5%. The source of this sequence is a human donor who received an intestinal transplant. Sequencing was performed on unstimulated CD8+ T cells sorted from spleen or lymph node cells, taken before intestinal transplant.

The CDR3 protein is CASSPGTGISYEQYF. Here the CDR3 DNA reads TGTGCCAGCAGCCCCGGGACAGGGATTTCCTACGAGCAGTACTTC. The chain recombines TRBV6-5 with TRBJ2-7; 9 positions match TRBD1. V lost 6 bases, J lost 1 base, and 7 bases stayed unmatched. The CDR3 length is 15 residues. The V gene's germline CDR1 is MNHEY and CDR2 SVGAGI.